This T cell receptor beta chain is drawn from a study of CD8 T cells in ankylosing spondylitis. TCRdb ran MiXCR on the 5' RACE reads and lists one entry per CDR3 protein. This sample has tens of thousands of distinct CDR3 sequences; around 6.5% occur once, and the top ten carry about 4.6%. This CDR3 is built from 15 residues. V lost 1 base, J lost 5 bases, and 11 bases lay in between. CDR1 is MGHDK, CDR2 SYGVNS, per germline. This chain links TRBV25-1 with TRBJ2-2; D is tentatively TRBD1 or TRBD2 (5 bases each). The sample comprised synovial fluid, either unsorted or a sorted T cell fraction (not recorded which). The clonotype comes from a male donor with ankylosing spondylitis. The CDR3 here is CASSEWGSGTGELFF. In nucleotides, the CDR3 is TGTGCCAGCAGTGAATGGGGGTCCGGAACCGGGGAGCTGTTTTTT. Using reference TRBV25-1 and TRBJ2-2 for the parts outside the CDR3, the full variable domain is EADIYQTPRYLVIGTGKKITLECSQTMGHDKMYWYQQDPGMELHLIHYSYGVNSTEKGDLSSESTVSRIRTEHFPLTLESARPSHTSQYLCASSEWGSGTGELFFGEGSRLTVL.